This T cell receptor (beta chain) emerged from a study of T cell responses to AZD1222 COVID-19 vaccine. Germline trimming cut 0 bases from V and 0 bases from J; bases unmatched to any gene: 6. This CDR3 contains 19 residues. Germline CDR1 is LGHDT and CDR2 is YNNKEL (reference sequence). A remark on this clone: Its antigen remains unidentified.

Points from the study as a whole: Of the AZD1222 recipients, only 5 or 6 were seropositive at baseline. After two AZD1222 doses, spike-specific TCR breadth and depth rose versus day 0.

Clones were read by immunoSEQ multiplex PCR, and TCRdb kept only the in-frame ones, dropping some. The sample includes under 300,000 clones, approximately 93% seen only once; the top ten take 0.55%. The rearrangement uses TRBV3-1 (or the pseudogene TRBV3-2) and TRBJ2-4, with TRBD2 matching 12 bases. The sample in question was peripheral blood, obtained on day 0 of AZD1222 vaccination. This sequence originates from an adult in good health. The CDR3 here is CASSQDRPSGRVAKNIQYF. The CDR3 bases are TGTGCCAGCAGCCAAGATCGTCCTAGCGGGAGGGTAGCCAAAAACATTCAGTACTTC.